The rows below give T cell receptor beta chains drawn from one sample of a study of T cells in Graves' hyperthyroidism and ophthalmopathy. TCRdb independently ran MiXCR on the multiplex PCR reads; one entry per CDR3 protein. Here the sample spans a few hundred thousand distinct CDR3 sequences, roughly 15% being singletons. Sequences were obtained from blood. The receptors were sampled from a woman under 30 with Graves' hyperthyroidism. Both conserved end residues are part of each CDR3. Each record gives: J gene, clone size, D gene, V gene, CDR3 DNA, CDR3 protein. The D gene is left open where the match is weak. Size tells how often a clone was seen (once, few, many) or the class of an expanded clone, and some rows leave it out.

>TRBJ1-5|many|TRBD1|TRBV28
TGTGCCAGCAGCCAACTTATGGGGACAGGGCAGTATAGCAATCAGCCCCAGCATTTT
CASSQLMGTGQYSNQPQHF
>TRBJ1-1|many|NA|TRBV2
TGTGCCAGCAATTTGGGGATGGGCACTGAAGCTTTCTTT
CASNLGMGTEAFF
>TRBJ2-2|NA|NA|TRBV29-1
TGCAGCGTTCCGGGACAGAACACCGGGGAGCTGTTTTTT
CSVPGQNTGELFF
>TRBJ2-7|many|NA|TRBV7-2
TGTGCCAGCAGCTTCCTATCTCCGGGGCTTTACGAGCAGTACTTC
CASSFLSPGLYEQYF
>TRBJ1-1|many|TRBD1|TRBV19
TGTGCCAGTACCCTCAGGACAGGCTCGAGGGACACTGAAGCTTTCTTT
CASTLRTGSRDTEAFF
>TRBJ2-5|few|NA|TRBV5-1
TGCGCCAGCAGCTTCCTCCGCCGGGACACCCAATTGACCCAGTACTTC
CASSFLRRDTQLTQYF
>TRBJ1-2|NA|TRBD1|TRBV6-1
TGTGCCAGCAGTTCCAGGGGGCTGAGGAACTATGGCTACACCTTC
CASSSRGLRNYGYTF
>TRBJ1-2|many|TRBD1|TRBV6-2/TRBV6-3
TGTGCCAGCAGCTCGCTTGACAGGGCGATCCCTAACTATGGCTACACCTTC
CASSSLDRAIPNYGYTF
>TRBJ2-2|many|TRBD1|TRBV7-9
TGTGCCAGCAGCGGACGGACAGGGTCACCCGGGGAGCTGTTTTTT
CASSGRTGSPGELFF
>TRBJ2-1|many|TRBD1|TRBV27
TGTGCCAGCCTGGGACAGGGGTACAATGAGCAGTTCTTC
CASLGQGYNEQFF
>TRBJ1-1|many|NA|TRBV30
TGTGCCTTCCGGGACGCCGGGACTGAAGCTTTCTTT
CAFRDAGTEAFF
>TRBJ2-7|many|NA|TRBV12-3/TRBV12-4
TGTGCCAGCCAGAGGCGCGGGCAACACGAGCAGTACTTC
CASQRRGQHEQYF
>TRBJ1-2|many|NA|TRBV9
TGTGCCAGCAGGGGGGGGACGAACTATGGCTACACCTTC
CASRGGTNYGYTF
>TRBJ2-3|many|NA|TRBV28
TGTGCCAGCAGTATCCGGACACCTAGCACAGATACGCAGTATTTT
CASSIRTPSTDTQYF
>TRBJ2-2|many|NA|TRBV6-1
TGTGCCAGCAGTTCCGGCAGCGCGAACACCGGGGAGCTGTTTTTT
CASSSGSANTGELFF
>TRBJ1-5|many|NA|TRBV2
TGTGCCAGCAGTGAACGGGACAATTCCAATCAGCCCCAGCATTTT
CASSERDNSNQPQHF
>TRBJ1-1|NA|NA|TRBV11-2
TGTGCCAGCAGCCTCCCACCCATGAACACTGAAGCTTTCTTT
CASSLPPMNTEAFF
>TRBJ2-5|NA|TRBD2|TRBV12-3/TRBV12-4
TGTGCCAGCAGACAGACTAGCAGACAAGAGACCCAGTACTTC
CASRQTSRQETQYF
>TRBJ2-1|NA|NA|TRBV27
TGTGCCAGCAGTCCAGCAACCTACAATGAGCAGTTCTTC
CASSPATYNEQFF
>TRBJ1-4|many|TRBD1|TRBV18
TGTGCCAGCTCACCGTCACAGGGGTTCGGTCTGTTTTTT
CASSPSQGFGLFF
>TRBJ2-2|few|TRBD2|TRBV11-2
TGTGCCAGCAGCTTAGTAGCGGGAGGGGAGGAGCTGTTTTTT
CASSLVAGGEELFF
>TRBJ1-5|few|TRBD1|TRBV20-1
TGCAGTGCTAGACCGGGACAGTATCAGCCCCAGCATTTT
CSARPGQYQPQHF
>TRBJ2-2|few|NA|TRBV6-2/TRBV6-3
TGTGCCAGCAGTTTTCAGGGACAACGGACCGAGGAGCTGTTTTTT
CASSFQGQRTEELFF
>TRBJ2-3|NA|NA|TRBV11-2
TGTGCCAGCAGCTGGGGCCCCCGGGTGGGTTCTAGCACAGATACGCAGTATTTT
CASSWGPRVGSSTDTQYF
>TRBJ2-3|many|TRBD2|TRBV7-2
TGTGCCAGCAGCCTACGACTAGCGGGAAACACAGATACGCAGTATTTT
CASSLRLAGNTDTQYF
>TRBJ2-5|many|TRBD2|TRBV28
TGTGCCAGCACTACGAGGAGGAGGACTAGCGGGGGAGGAGAGACCCAGTACTTC
CASTTRRRTSGGGETQYF
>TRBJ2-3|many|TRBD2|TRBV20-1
TGCAGTGCTAGTGGCGGGAGGATTAGCACAGATACGCAGTATTTT
CSASGGRISTDTQYF
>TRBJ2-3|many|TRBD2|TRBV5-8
TGTGCCAGCAGCTCCAACTCGGGACTAGGCACAGATACGCAGTATTTT
CASSSNSGLGTDTQYF
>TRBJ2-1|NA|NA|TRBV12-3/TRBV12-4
TGTGCCAGCAGTCCAGCGGAGGGCTGGCCGGGCAATGAGCAGTTCTTC
CASSPAEGWPGNEQFF
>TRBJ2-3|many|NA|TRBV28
TGTGCCAGCAGTTTAATTCGTCAGGACTCCTCGAGCACAGATACGCAGTATTTT
CASSLIRQDSSSTDTQYF
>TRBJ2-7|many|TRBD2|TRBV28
TGTGCCAGCAGTTTCCCTTCAGGGACTAGCGTCTACGAGCAGTACTTC
CASSFPSGTSVYEQYF
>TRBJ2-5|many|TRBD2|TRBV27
TGTGCCAGCAGTTCAATAGCGGGACGGGGATGGGAGACCCAGTACTTC
CASSSIAGRGWETQYF
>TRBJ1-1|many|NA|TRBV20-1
TGCAGTGCTAGGACCGCGACAGCTATGAACACTGAAGCTTTCTTT
CSARTATAMNTEAFF
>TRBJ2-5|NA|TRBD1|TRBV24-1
TGTGCCACCAGTGACCCCTCAGGGGGCGCGGAGACCCAGTACTTC
CATSDPSGGAETQYF
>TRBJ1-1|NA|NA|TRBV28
TGTGCCAGCAGTTTTCCAGGTGCCAAAGCTTTCTTT
CASSFPGAKAFF
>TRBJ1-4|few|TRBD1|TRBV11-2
TGTGCCAGCAGCTTGGAGGGGGCCGGTGAAAAACTGTTTTTT
CASSLEGAGEKLFF
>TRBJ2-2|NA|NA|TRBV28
TGTGCCAGCAGTTTAGGTGGGGTTGACGCCGGGGAGCTGTTTTTT
CASSLGGVDAGELFF
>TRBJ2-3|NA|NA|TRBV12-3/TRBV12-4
TGTGCCAGCAGTGACGTGAATCCCACAGATACGCAGTATTTT
CASSDVNPTDTQYF
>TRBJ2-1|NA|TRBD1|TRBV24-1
TGTGCCACCAGGGGGACAGGGAGCTCCTACAATGAGCAGTTCTTC
CATRGTGSSYNEQFF
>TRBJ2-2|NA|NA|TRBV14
TGTGCCAGCAGCCCCCACCCTGATACCGGGGAGCTGTTTTTT
CASSPHPDTGELFF
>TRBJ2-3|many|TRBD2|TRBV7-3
TGTGCCAGCTCGCCGGCGGGAGGGCCGGGAGATACGCAGTATTTT
CASSPAGGPGDTQYF
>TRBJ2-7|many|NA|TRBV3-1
TGTGCCAGCAGCCAAGATCACCTCAACAGCCAGGGGGGGCAGTACTTC
CASSQDHLNSQGGQYF
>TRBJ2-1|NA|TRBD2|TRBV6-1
TGTGCCAGCAGTAGCCCCCTAGCGGGGTTGCGGGATGAGCAGTTCTTC
CASSSPLAGLRDEQFF
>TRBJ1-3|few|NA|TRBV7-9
TGTGCCAGCAGCCAAAGGGATACTCTGGGACGCTCGTCCGGAAACACCATATATTTT
CASSQRDTLGRSSGNTIYF
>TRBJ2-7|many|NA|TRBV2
TGTGCCAGCAGACCAAAGAGCACCTACGAGCAGTACTTC
CASRPKSTYEQYF
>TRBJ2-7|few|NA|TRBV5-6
TGTGCCAGCAGCCCTGGCTGGGCCTACGAGCAGTACTTC
CASSPGWAYEQYF
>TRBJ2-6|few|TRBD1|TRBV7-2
TGTGCCAGCAGCTCGAGGACAGGGGAAAGCTCTGGGGCCAACGTCCTGACTTTC
CASSSRTGESSGANVLTF
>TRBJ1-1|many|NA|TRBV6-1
TGTGCCAGCAGTGTAAGGGGTGAGGGCACTGAAGCTTTCTTT
CASSVRGEGTEAFF
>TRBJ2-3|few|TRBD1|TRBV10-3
TGTGCCATTCGACAGGGTGCCGGCACAGATACGCAGTATTTT
CAIRQGAGTDTQYF
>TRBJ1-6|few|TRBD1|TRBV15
TGTGCCACCAGCCCACGACCCCCGGACAGGGGGGGCTATAATTCACCCCTCCACTTT
CATSPRPPDRGGYNSPLHF
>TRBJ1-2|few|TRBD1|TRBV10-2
TGCGCCAGCAGCGCCCCCAGGGGGCTCGTGAACTCCTATGGCTACACCTTC
CASSAPRGLVNSYGYTF
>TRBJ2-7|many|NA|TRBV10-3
TGTGCCATCAGTGAGTCGATCCCCGGCAACGAGCAGTACTTC
CAISESIPGNEQYF
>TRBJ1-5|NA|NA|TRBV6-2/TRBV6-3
TGTGCCAGCAGTTACTCGATGCGAAGGGAGAGGAATCAGCCCCAGCATTTT
CASSYSMRRERNQPQHF
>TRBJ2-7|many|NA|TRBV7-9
TGTGCCAGCAGCTTAAACAGCGAGTCCTACGAGCAGTACTTC
CASSLNSESYEQYF
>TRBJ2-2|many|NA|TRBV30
TGTGCCTGGAGTGAAGCCCTCACCGGGGAACTGTTTTTT
CAWSEALTGELFF
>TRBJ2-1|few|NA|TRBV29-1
TGCAGCTCCCTCAGGGGCTGGGGGCTCTCCTACAATGAGCAGTTCTTC
CSSLRGWGLSYNEQFF
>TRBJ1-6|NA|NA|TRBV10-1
TGCGCCAGCAGAAAGGAAGGTGCCGGCAGCTCCTATAATTCACCCCTCCACTTT
CASRKEGAGSSYNSPLHF